The rows below give T cell receptor beta chains drawn from one sample of a study of cytomegalovirus exposure and HLA in healthy donors. Sequenced by immunoSEQ multiplex PCR; TCRdb stores in-frame clones only, minus some. The table lists approximately 160,000 clones, 89% of them singletons. Sample: PBMCs. These TCRs come from a young man in good health and CMV-seropositive. CDR3s include the opening cysteine and the closing phenylalanine or tryptophan. Fields, in order: V gene, clone size, J gene, D gene, CDR3 DNA, CDR3 protein. The D gene is left open where the match is weak. Size is stated for part of the rows, as once, few or many counts, or as a class when the clone is expanded.

TRBV28	-	TRBJ1-2	TRBD1	TGTGCCAGCAGTTCCCCGACAGGGACTAACTATGGCTACACCTTC	CASSSPTGTNYGYTF
TRBV7-6	-	TRBJ2-7	TRBD2	TGTGCCAGCAGCCCCGGGGGGGGGCGCCCCTACGAGCAGTACTTC	CASSPGGGRPYEQYF
TRBV5-1	few	TRBJ2-7	TRBD1	TGCGCCAGCAGCTTGGGGGACAGGGGATCCTACGAGCAGTACTTC	CASSLGDRGSYEQYF
TRBV2	-	TRBJ2-4	TRBD2	TGTGCCAGCAGCGGGAGGAGAGGGCGAATCTCAGTAGCCAAAAACATTCAGTACTTC	CASSGRRGRISVAKNIQYF
TRBV28	-	TRBJ1-5	TRBD1	TGTGCCAGCAGTTCAGCGGGGACAGGGGGTTTTCAGCCCCAGCATTTT	CASSSAGTGGFQPQHF
TRBV4-1	-	TRBJ2-3	-	TGCGCCAGCAGCCGCGTCGGGACTTCTACGCAGTATTTT	CASSRVGTSTQYF
TRBV2	-	TRBJ2-5	TRBD1	TGTGCCAGCAGTGATATCGGACAGGGTTTACCGACCCAGTACTTC	CASSDIGQGLPTQYF
TRBV4-1	-	TRBJ2-7	TRBD1	TGCGCCAGCAGCCAAAGGACAGGTGAATACGAGCAGTACTTC	CASSQRTGEYEQYF
TRBV7-2	-	TRBJ2-1	-	TGTGCCAGCAGTGGGCAGGGTTCCCACAATGAGCAGTTCTTC	CASSGQGSHNEQFF
TRBV6-1	-	TRBJ2-5	TRBD2	TGTGCCAGCAGTGAGTCCTTGGCGGGGGGGGAGACCCAGTACTTC	CASSESLAGGETQYF
TRBV27	-	TRBJ2-2	-	TGTGCCAGCAGCCTGCGGAAGTCACAAACCGGGGAGCTGTTTTTT	CASSLRKSQTGELFF
TRBV15	-	TRBJ1-3	-	TGTGCCACCAGCGGGCCGCAGGGGAGAAACACCATATATTTT	CATSGPQGRNTIYF
TRBV4-1	-	TRBJ1-4	TRBD1	TGCGCCAGCAGCCAAGTTCACAGGGGGCGTGAAAAACTGTTTTTT	CASSQVHRGREKLFF
TRBV7-9	once	TRBJ2-1	TRBD2	TGTGCCAGCAGCAAGCCGGGACTAGCAACTTACGAGGGGTTCTTC	CASSKPGLATYEGFF
TRBV7-8	-	TRBJ1-2	-	TGTGCCAGCAGCTTAGACAGACCCATCGACTATGGCTACACCTTC	CASSLDRPIDYGYTF
TRBV19	-	TRBJ1-1	-	TGTGCCAGTAGCCCACCTTCAGTGCAGAACACTGAAGCTTTCTTT	CASSPPSVQNTEAFF
TRBV19	-	TRBJ2-1	TRBD1	TGTGCCAGTAGTATTCCGGGACAGTACAATGAGCAGTTCTTC	CASSIPGQYNEQFF
TRBV6-6	medium-sized	TRBJ2-1	-	TGTGCCAGCAGTTACGGCGGGACCTACAATGAGCAGTTCTTC	CASSYGGTYNEQFF
TRBV5-1	once	TRBJ2-3	-	TGCGCCAGCAGCTTGGCCGGGGGAGCGGCCACAGATACGCAGTATTTT	CASSLAGGAATDTQYF
TRBV11-2	-	TRBJ2-5	TRBD1	TGTGCCAGCAGCTTATCGGGACAGTACCAAGAGACCCAGTACTTC	CASSLSGQYQETQYF
TRBV5-4	-	TRBJ2-7	TRBD1	TGTGCCAGCAGCCCGGCCGGGACAGGGGGCCAGCAGTACTTC	CASSPAGTGGQQYF
TRBV18	-	TRBJ1-1	-	TGTGCCAGCTCACCGGGGTATCAAGGTTTCAGGGACACTGAAGCTTTCTTT	CASSPGYQGFRDTEAFF
TRBV5-1	-	TRBJ2-2	-	TGCGCCAGCAGCTTGCCCGGGACCGGGGAGCTGTTTTTT	CASSLPGTGELFF
TRBV6-1	-	TRBJ2-2	TRBD1	TGTGCCAGCAGATCAGGGGGCACCGGGGAGCTGTTTTTT	CASRSGGTGELFF
TRBV7-9	-	TRBJ2-7	TRBD2	TGTGCCAGCAGCTCCCGACTAGCGGGAGAGGACGAGCAGTACTTC	CASSSRLAGEDEQYF
TRBV5-1	-	TRBJ1-2	-	TGCGCCAGCAGCCTGGTTTTGGGGGCAGGGGCTGGCTACACCTTC	CASSLVLGAGAGYTF
TRBV11-2	-	TRBJ2-2	TRBD2	TGTGCCAGCAGCCCCAGCGGGAGTGCCGGGGAGCTGTTTTTT	CASSPSGSAGELFF
TRBV18	few	TRBJ1-5	-	TGTGCCAGCTCACCACCCGGGCGGGATCAGCCCCAGCATTTT	CASSPPGRDQPQHF
TRBV19	few	TRBJ2-7	TRBD1	TGTGCCAGGGGCCCTCGACAGGGGGGAGCCTACGAGCAGTACTTC	CARGPRQGGAYEQYF
TRBV6-1	-	TRBJ2-7	-	TGTGCCAGCAGTAGGGGGTCCAAAGAGCAGTACTTC	CASSRGSKEQYF
TRBV2	-	TRBJ2-7	TRBD1	TGTGCCAGCAGTGAGGGGACAGGATCCTACGAGCAGTACTTC	CASSEGTGSYEQYF
TRBV21-1	-	TRBJ2-2	-	TGTGCCAGCAGCAAGGGCGTCGGAAGGGAGCTGTTTTTT	CASSKGVGRELFF
TRBV19	once	TRBJ2-7	TRBD2	TGTGCCAGTAGTATAGCGGTGGGAGGGAGCTCCTACGAGCAGTACTTC	CASSIAVGGSSYEQYF
TRBV19	-	TRBJ2-7	TRBD2	TGTGCCAGTAGTCCCCGGACTAGCGGGAGGGCCTTCTACGAGCAGTACTTC	CASSPRTSGRAFYEQYF
TRBV6-1	-	TRBJ2-7	-	TGTGCCAGCGGAGAGAGCTCCTACGAGCAGTACTTC	CASGESSYEQYF
TRBV18	once	TRBJ2-1	TRBD2	TGTGCCAGCTCGGAAGGGACTAGCTTCTACAATGAGCAGTTCTTC	CASSEGTSFYNEQFF
TRBV2	once	TRBJ2-1	TRBD2	TGTGCCAGCAGTCAGCGGGAGTTGGTTGAGCAGTTCTTC	CASSQRELVEQFF
TRBV5-8	-	TRBJ2-2	-	TGTGCCAGCAGGTCAAGGGGAAGGAGGGCCGGGGAGCTGTTTTTT	CASRSRGRRAGELFF
TRBV5-4	-	TRBJ2-5	-	TGTGCCAGCGGGAGGGAGACCCAGTACTTC	CASGRETQYF
TRBV5-1	-	TRBJ2-5	-	TGCGCCAGCAGCTTACAGGCTGAAGAGACCCAGTACTTC	CASSLQAEETQYF
TRBV30	-	TRBJ1-2	TRBD1	TGTGCCTGGAGCCTCAGGGGGACCTATGGCTACACCTTC	CAWSLRGTYGYTF
TRBV28	-	TRBJ1-2	TRBD1	TGTGCCAGCAGTTTAGGTCCCAAAGGGACAGGGACCTATGGCTACACCTTC	CASSLGPKGTGTYGYTF
TRBV10-3	-	TRBJ2-2	-	TGTGCCATCAGCCCAATCACCGGGGAGCTGTTTTTT	CAISPITGELFF
TRBV5-1	-	TRBJ1-2	-	TGCGCCAGCAGCTTGAGTGCCAGTAACTATGGCTACACCTTC	CASSLSASNYGYTF
TRBV6-6	-	TRBJ2-5	-	TGTGCCACTTACGGCCGGGGACTTCAAGAGACCCAGTACTTC	CATYGRGLQETQYF
TRBV5-1	-	TRBJ2-5	-	TGCGCCAGCAACAACCCCCGAGCTACAGGTGGGACCCAGTACTTC	CASNNPRATGGTQYF
TRBV7-9	-	TRBJ2-5	-	TGTGCCAGCAGCTTAGTAATTAAAGAGACCCAGTACTTC	CASSLVIKETQYF
TRBV10-3	-	TRBJ2-1	TRBD2	TGTGCCATCAGTGAAGGCGGGAGGGCTGGTGAGCAGTTCTTC	CAISEGGRAGEQFF
TRBV28	once	TRBJ1-2	TRBD1	TGTGCCAGCAGTCGTCCGGGACAGGTCTATGGCTACACCTTC	CASSRPGQVYGYTF
TRBV18	-	TRBJ2-7	TRBD1	TGTGCCAGCTCACCAAGCTTCGACAGGGCGGCGCAGTACTTC	CASSPSFDRAAQYF
TRBV9	-	TRBJ2-3	TRBD2	TGTGCCAGCAGCGTATCTAGCGGGGGCACAGATACGCAGTATTTT	CASSVSSGGTDTQYF
TRBV6-1	-	TRBJ1-5	TRBD1	TGTGCCAGGAAGACAGGGGCCCTCAATCAGCCCCAGCATTTT	CARKTGALNQPQHF
TRBV5-1	-	TRBJ2-1	-	TGCGCCAGCAGCTTGGGGACGCGGGACAATGAGCAGTTCTTC	CASSLGTRDNEQFF
TRBV7-8	-	TRBJ1-2	-	TGTGCCAGCAGCTCCCGGCGGGTGGCTAACTATGGCTACACCTTC	CASSSRRVANYGYTF
TRBV27	few	TRBJ2-7	-	TGTGCCAGCAGCCTCCTTGGTAGTACCTACGAGCAGTACTTC	CASSLLGSTYEQYF
TRBV7-9	-	TRBJ1-2	TRBD1	TGTGCCAGCAGACCCAACAGGGGAGACTATGGCTACACCTTC	CASRPNRGDYGYTF
TRBV6-4	-	TRBJ2-1	TRBD2	TGTGCCAGCAGTGATAATCTAGCGGGAGGGCGTGAGCAGTTCTTC	CASSDNLAGGREQFF
TRBV28	-	TRBJ1-2	-	TGTGCCAGCAGTTTATTGACAGGAGGCACTACTGGCTACACCTTC	CASSLLTGGTTGYTF
TRBV11-2	-	TRBJ2-1	TRBD2	TGTGCCAGCAGCTTAGATCCCAGCCGTACGCCGGGGGGGAATGAGCAGTTCTTC	CASSLDPSRTPGGNEQFF
TRBV7-9	-	TRBJ1-1	-	TGTGCCAGCAGCCCTTACACTGAAGCTTTCTTT	CASSPYTEAFF